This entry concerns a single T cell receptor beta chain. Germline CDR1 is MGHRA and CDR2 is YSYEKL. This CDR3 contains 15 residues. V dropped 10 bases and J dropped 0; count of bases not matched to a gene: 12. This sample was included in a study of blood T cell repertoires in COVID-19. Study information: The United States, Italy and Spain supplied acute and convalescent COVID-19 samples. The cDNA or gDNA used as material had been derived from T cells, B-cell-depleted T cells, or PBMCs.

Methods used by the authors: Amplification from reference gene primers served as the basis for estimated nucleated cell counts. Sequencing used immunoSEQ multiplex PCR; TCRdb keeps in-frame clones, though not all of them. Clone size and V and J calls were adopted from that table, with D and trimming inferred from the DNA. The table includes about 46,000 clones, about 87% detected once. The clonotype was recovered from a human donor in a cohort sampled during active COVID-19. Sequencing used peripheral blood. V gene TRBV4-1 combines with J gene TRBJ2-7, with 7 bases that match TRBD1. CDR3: CATSRRQGVSYEQYF. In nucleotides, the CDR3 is TGCGCCACCTCGCGTAGGCAGGGGGTCTCCTACGAGCAGTACTTC.